Sequencing of this T cell receptor (beta chain) was carried out in a study of cytomegalovirus exposure and HLA in healthy donors. Overall study results and limits: In a later analysis, donors in an Asian-associated ancestry cluster reportedly had fewer N-insertions in productive TCRs than the cohort mean. Reported findings show TCR beta sequences accurately forecast HLA-A and HLA-B alleles in most subjects. By HLA locus, TCR association rates varied in a later analysis, with DRB1 showing the most and HLA-C the fewest.

In regard to this clone: Its antigen remains unidentified.

PCR used 60 Vbeta primers and 13 Jbeta primers. Sequencing was performed with immunoSEQ multiplex PCR; in TCRdb, only in-frame clones are kept and a portion is missing. The sample gives 170,000 or so clones, around 80% of which show up once; 6.4% is in the top ten. This CDR3 region has 16 residues. With V trimmed by 5 bases and J by 0 bases, 7 bases remained unmatched. Germline-derived CDR1 and CDR2 are MNHEY and SMNVEV (reference sequence). The clonotype originates from a man in his forties or fifties in good health and CMV-seropositive. The sequenced material came from PBMCs. The chain couples TRBV27 to TRBJ2-1; 7 bases fit TRBD2. This CDR3 is CASSPRPSGSYNEQFF. The DNA for the CDR3 is TGTGCCAGCAGTCCAAGGCCTAGCGGCTCCTACAATGAGCAGTTCTTC.